The 9 T cell receptor beta chains presented below share a single source sample, sequenced in a study of graft-versus-host responses after intestinal transplantation. Produced via immunoSEQ multiplex PCR; TCRdb's table is partial and in-frame only. The table lists around 50,000 clones, 70% to 90% of them singletons. Material: PBMCs, obtained 26 days after transplant. The receptor source for this set is a human patient who received an intestinal transplant, so some T cells may come from the graft donor.

V and J are TRBV6-4 and TRBJ2-1, with 13 bases matching TRBD2. Looked up from germline, CDR1 is MRHNA and CDR2 is SNTAGT. The CDR3 runs to 14 residues. Losses at the gene ends were 10 bases for V and 8 bases for J; bases not matched to a gene: 8. CDR3 sequence reads: CATQLAGGIYEQFF. The CDR3 DNA follows: TGTGCCACGCAACTAGCGGGAGGGATCTATGAGCAGTTCTTC.

The V gene is TRBV2, the J gene TRBJ2-3; 8 positions agree with TRBD2. This CDR3 has 14 amino acids. Looked up from germline, CDR1 is SNHLY and CDR2 is FYNNEI. J gave up 2 bases and V 7 bases, and 5 bases lay outside the gene matches. CDR3 nucleotide sequence: TGTGCCAGCACCGAACTAGCGGCCACAGATACGCAGTATTTT. Translating it yields CASTELAATDTQYF.

About this clone itself: The CDR3 end shows no conserved phenylalanine or tryptophan, and so a read error is likely. It is unclear where the CDR3 begins or ends on the DNA, so no DNA is shown, and the CDR3 is as TCRdb lists it. This rearrangement joins TRBV20-1 to TRBJ1-1; TRBD1, as called in the table, went unchecked against the DNA. Germline V lookup: CDR1 DFQATT, CDR2 SNEGSKA (reference sequence). The CDR3 region is 10 residues in length, termini included. The CDR3 here is CSARAPRTVL.

The chain joins TRBV4-1 to TRBJ2-7; 10 bases fit TRBD2. The ends lost 0 bases at V and 2 bases at J; junction bases unmatched: 7. The CDR3 has 17 amino acids. The germline V gene has CDR1 MGHRA and CDR2 YSYEKL. As DNA, the CDR3 is TGCGCCAGCAGCCAAGATTGGGCTAGCGGGGGACCCTACGAGCAGTACGTC. It translates to CASSQDWASGGPYEQYV.

The chain couples TRBV5-1 to TRBJ2-1, with 9 bases fitting TRBD2. V was clipped by 1 base and J by 7 bases; unmatched bases: 6. CDR1 is SGHRS and CDR2 is YFSETQ in the germline V gene. This CDR3 region has 15 residues. CDR3 residues: CASSLYAGGGNEQFF. Written as DNA, the CDR3 is TGCGCCAGCAGCTTGTATGCGGGAGGGGGGAATGAGCAGTTCTTC.

V and J are TRBV4-1 and TRBJ1-1, with TRBD1 as a possible D gene (6 bases). Trimming took 3 bases from V and 3 from J, leaving 14 bases between them. The germline V gene has CDR1 MGHRA and CDR2 YSYEKL. The CDR3 runs 15 residues. The CDR3 reads CASSHARGSDTEAFF. The CDR3 DNA reads as TGCGCCAGCAGCCACGCCAGGGGCAGTGACACTGAAGCTTTCTTT.

The V call is TRBV7-8, the J call TRBJ2-7; D is possibly TRBD2 (5 bases). V was shortened by 5 bases and J by 2 bases, with 10 bases between the two germline ends. Germline V gives CDR1 SGHVS, CDR2 FQNEAQ. This CDR3 region has 13 residues. The CDR3 region is CASSSGLPYEQYF. CDR3 DNA: TGTGCCAGCAGCAGCGGATTGCCCTACGAGCAGTACTTC.

The rearrangement joins TRBV2 to TRBJ2-7; no firm D call. V dropped 3 bases and J dropped 4 bases, with 10 bases sitting between them. The germline V gene has CDR1 SNHLY and CDR2 FYNNEI. This CDR3 has 13 amino acids. For the CDR3, the DNA is TGTGCCAGCAGTGAGGTGGCATTATACGAGCAGTACTTC. Encoded protein: CASSEVALYEQYF.

The V call is TRBV30, the J call TRBJ2-7; a possible D gene is TRBD2 (5 bases). Germline-derived CDR1 and CDR2 are GTSNPN and SVGIG (reference sequence). The CDR3 loop spans 11 amino acids. V was trimmed by 5 bases and J by 1 base, leaving 6 bases between them. CDR3 sequence (DNA): TGTGCCTGGGGCGGGTCCTACGAGCAGTACTTC. Translation: CAWGGSYEQYF.